The rows below give T cell receptor beta chains drawn from one sample of a study of cytotoxic CD8 clonotypes in ibrutinib-treated CLL. Clones were read by immunoSEQ multiplex PCR, and TCRdb kept only the in-frame ones, dropping some. The profile shows hundreds of thousands of clones, roughly 74% of them singletons. The sample in question was PBMCs, obtained after 24 months of ibrutinib treatment. The source of these receptors is a human donor with chronic lymphocytic leukemia. Each CDR3 is given with its conserved first and last residue. The order of the fields is J gene, clone size, V gene, D gene, CDR3 DNA, CDR3 protein. The D gene is left open where the match is weak. Clone size, where shown, is once, few, many, or a class for clones that have expanded.

TRBJ1-1	.	TRBV5-1	.	TGCGCCAGCAGCTTGGATGGAGTCACTGAAGCTTTCTTT	CASSLDGVTEAFF
TRBJ2-1	few	TRBV10-3	TRBD2	TGTGCCACTCATCTTAGCGGGACTGATGGCGATGAGCAGTTCTTC	CATHLSGTDGDEQFF
TRBJ2-5	.	TRBV7-9	TRBD2	TGTGCCAGCAGCTTAGTGCTTGGACTAGCGGGACCCCAGTACTTC	CASSLVLGLAGPQYF
TRBJ1-5	once	TRBV28	.	TGTGCCAGCAGTTTACTAACGGCGGTGGGACAGCCCCAGCATTTT	CASSLLTAVGQPQHF
TRBJ2-7	.	TRBV9	.	TGTGCCAGCAGCGTAGGTCCAGGACGAAACTACGAGCAGTACTTC	CASSVGPGRNYEQYF
TRBJ2-2	once	TRBV2	TRBD2	TGTGCCAGCAGTGTTAGCGGGAGTGGCGGGGAGCTGTTTTTT	CASSVSGSGGELFF
TRBJ1-3	once	TRBV30	.	TGTGCCTGGAGTCTCGGCTCTGGAAACACCATATATTTT	CAWSLGSGNTIYF
TRBJ2-7	.	TRBV18	.	TGTGCCAGCTCACGACCGGGGGATGGGAGTTACGAGCAGTACTTC	CASSRPGDGSYEQYF
TRBJ2-7	.	TRBV6-5	.	TGTGCCAGCAGTTACGCAGCGGAAGGCGGTAACTACGAGCAGTACTTC	CASSYAAEGGNYEQYF
TRBJ1-4	.	TRBV6-5	.	TGTGCCAGCAGTTACTCTGGGACTTCAGACGAAAAACTGTTTTTT	CASSYSGTSDEKLFF